The next 7 T cell receptor beta chains were all read from a single sample in a study of PD-1 blockade in mismatch repair-deficient tumors. Only in-frame clones appear in the TCRdb table, and some are missing; sequencing was by immunoSEQ multiplex PCR. The repertoire holds 100,000 to 150,000 clones, around 83% seen once, with roughly 14% in the top ten. Source: peripheral blood, taken 44 weeks after starting pembrolizumab. These receptors came from an adult with mismatch repair-deficient cancer.

This chain links TRBV5-5 with TRBJ1-3, with D maybe TRBD1 (6 bases). Trimming took off 3 bases at V and 1 base at J, with 11 bases between the two ends. The V gene's germline CDR1 is SGHKS and CDR2 YYEKEE (reference sequence). CDR3 length: 15 residues. The CDR3 DNA reads TGTGCCAGCAGCTCCACAGGGAAATCTGGAAACACCATATATTTT. Translating it yields CASSSTGKSGNTIYF.

The chain has TRBV2 and TRBJ2-1; D is uncertain. The CDR3 sequence is 13 residues long. Per germline, CDR1 SNHLY and CDR2 FYNNEI. V was trimmed by 8 bases and J by 4 bases, leaving 12 bases between them. This CDR3 is CASGQNNYNEQFF. As DNA, the CDR3 is TGTGCCAGCGGGCAGAACAATTACAATGAGCAGTTCTTC. Combining the CDR3 with reference TRBV2 and TRBJ2-1 gives the whole variable domain EPEVTQTPSHQVTQMGQEVILRCVPISNHLYFYWYRQILGQKVEFLVSFYNNEISEKSEIFDDQFSVERPDGSNFTLKIRSTKLEDSAMYFCASGQNNYNEQFFGPGTRLTVL.

The rearrangement uses TRBV11-3 and TRBJ2-2; 9 nucleotides match TRBD2. Trimming removed 5 bases from V and 7 bases from J; junction bases left unmatched: 8. Germline lookup yields CDR1 SGHNT and CDR2 YENEEA. CDR3 length: 15 residues. CDR3 nucleotides: TGTGCCAGCAGCCCCCGGTCTAGCGGGATCGGGGAGCTGTTTTTT. The encoded protein is CASSPRSSGIGELFF.

This clone was seen repeatedly, ten times or more. The rearrangement links TRBV10-1 to TRBJ2-5; 14 bases are a match to TRBD2. The CDR3 loop spans 18 amino acids. The V segment lost 0 bases and the J segment 5 bases; nucleotides outside the gene matches: 8. CDR1 and CDR2 (germline): WNHNN, SYGVQD (reference sequence). DNA of the CDR3: TGCGCCAGCAGTGAGTCGATTGGGACTAGCGGGAGCGAGGAGACCCAGTACTTC. As protein: CASSESIGTSGSEETQYF.

This rearrangement joins TRBV4-3 to TRBJ1-5; 9 bases match TRBD1. The germline gives CDR1 LGHNA, CDR2 YSLEER. The CDR3 loop spans 16 amino acids. V was pared by 0 bases and J by 5 bases, with 5 bases of the junction left unmatched. CDR3 sequence: CASSQETGTGHQPQHF. In nucleotides, the CDR3 is TGCGCCAGCAGCCAAGAAACCGGGACAGGGCATCAGCCCCAGCATTTT.

V usage is TRBV11-3 and J usage is TRBJ2-1; the match to TRBD2 covers 7 bases. V shed 5 bases, J shed 10 bases, and the junction held 11 bases outside the gene matches. This CDR3 has 14 residues. The V gene's germline CDR1 is SGHNT and CDR2 YENEEA. The CDR3 reads CASSPRRDGGEQFF. As DNA, the CDR3 is TGTGCCAGCAGCCCCCGGCGAGACGGGGGGGAGCAGTTCTTC.

The chain uses TRBV6-1 and TRBJ1-1, with 8 bases identical to TRBD1. Germline trimming cut 5 bases from V and 6 bases from J; bases unmatched to any gene: 5. The germline V gene encodes CDR1 MNHNS and CDR2 SASEGT. CDR3 length: 13 residues. CDR3 DNA: TGTGCCAGCAGTTCACAGGGGGGGGCTGAAGCTTTCTTT. This translates into CASSSQGGAEAFF.